The TCR beta chain described here comes from a study of response to subunit inactivated influenza vaccine. This clonotype was seen more than once but under ten times. There are 14 residues in the CDR3. Trimming pared 6 bases from V and 5 bases from J, leaving 14 bases between. Each CDR3 protein is one row after TCRdb ran MiXCR on the RT-PCR reads. The profile covers about half a million distinct CDR3 sequences, with less than 30% appearing a single time and under 2.5% taken by the ten largest. The TCR originated in a man aged 50 to 60 who received an inactivated influenza vaccine. V usage is TRBV12-3 or TRBV12-4 and J usage is TRBJ2-1; D is perhaps TRBD1 or TRBD2 (5 bases each). The specimen was CD4+ T cells sorted from PBMCs, collected more than 4 days after vaccination. The CDR3 protein is CASRTGTRNNEQFF. In DNA form, the CDR3 reads TGTGCCAGCAGAACCGGGACCCGCAACAATGAGCAGTTCTTC.